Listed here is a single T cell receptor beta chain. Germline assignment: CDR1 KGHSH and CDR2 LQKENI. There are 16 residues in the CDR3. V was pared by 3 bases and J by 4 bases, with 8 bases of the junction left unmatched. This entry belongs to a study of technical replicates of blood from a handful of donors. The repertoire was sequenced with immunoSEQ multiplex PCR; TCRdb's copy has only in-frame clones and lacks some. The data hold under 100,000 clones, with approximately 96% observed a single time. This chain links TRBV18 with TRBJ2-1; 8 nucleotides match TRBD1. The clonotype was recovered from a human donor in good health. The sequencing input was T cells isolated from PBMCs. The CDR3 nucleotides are TGTGCCAGCTCACCGGCGGGACAGGAGGCGTACAATGAGCAGTTCTTC. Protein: CASSPAGQEAYNEQFF.